The 10 T cell receptor beta chains below were found in one sample sequenced in a study of Ad26.COV2.S vaccination and SARS-CoV-2 variants. Treatment here: about 20 received Ad26.COV2.S at low or high dose, single or two shots; 5 received placebo; per-sample allocation not given. Day 63 after the first injection of vaccine or placebo was the sampling time. Some clones are missing from TCRdb's copy, which holds only in-frame ones; the method was immunoSEQ multiplex PCR. The sample holds hundreds of thousands of clones, roughly 90% seen once. The material sequenced was peripheral blood, taken in a trial of Ad26.COV2.S vaccine versus placebo. These TCRs come from a person aged 18-60 years who received the Ad26.COV2.S COVID-19 vaccine or a placebo.

The rearrangement uses TRBV7-2 and TRBJ1-6; possible D gene TRBD1, 5 bases. Germline lookup yields CDR1 SGHTA and CDR2 FQGNSA. The CDR3 loop spans 17 amino acids. Deletions cut 2 bases from V and 0 bases from J, with 11 bases between. CDR3 nucleotide sequence: TGTGCCAGCAGCTTAAGACAGTCGAGCTCCTATAATTCACCCCTCCACTTT. It encodes CASSLRQSSSYNSPLHF.

The rearrangement uses TRBV30 and TRBJ2-1; D gene ambiguous. Germline V gene sequence: CDR1 GTSNPN, CDR2 SVGIG (reference sequence). This CDR3 has 16 amino acids. With 3 bases removed from V and 5 bases from J, the gap between germline ends came to 20 bases. The CDR3 bases are TGTGCCTGGAGCGAAATGGCTACTCCTCACGACAATGAGCAGTTCTTC. This translates into CAWSEMATPHDNEQFF.

The chain couples TRBV18 to TRBJ2-7; TRBD1 agrees at 11 bases. J gave up 3 bases and V 6 bases, and 10 bases lay outside the gene matches. CDR1 and CDR2 (germline): KGHSH, LQKENI. The CDR3 runs 16 residues. CDR3 DNA sequence: TGTGCCAGCTCTCCTAACGGAGGGACAGGGGGCTACGAGCAGTACTTC. Amino acid sequence: CASSPNGGTGGYEQYF.

This clone appeared a single time. The CDR3: CSATGWEAAFF. The CDR3 bases are TGCAGTGCCACTGGGTGGGAAGCAGCTTTCTTT. This chain joins TRBV20-1 and TRBJ1-1; D gene uncertain. The germline CDR1 and CDR2 sequences are DFQATT and SNEGSKA (reference sequence). V lost 6 bases and J lost 10, with 15 bases in between. This CDR3 has 11 amino acids.

The chain couples TRBV10-3 to TRBJ2-1; the match to TRBD2 covers 7 bases. Trimming at V came to 3 bases and at J to 3 bases, leaving 14 bases not matched to a gene. The germline V gene has CDR1 ENHRY and CDR2 SYGVKD. The CDR3 length is 18 residues. The CDR3 DNA is TGTGCCATCAGTGAAAGGGAGGGGCTACTAGCGCACTACAATGAGCAGTTCTTC. It specifies CAISEREGLLAHYNEQFF.

On this clone: Other DNA sequences of this sample code for an identical CDR3. The gene calls are TRBV30 and TRBJ2-7; no definite D call. The CDR3 runs to 11 residues. The germline gives CDR1 GTSNPN, CDR2 SVGIG (reference sequence). Deletions cut 2 bases from V and 4 bases from J, with 6 bases between. CDR3 residues: CAWSRGYEQYF. DNA of the CDR3: TGTGCCTGGAGTCGCGGTTACGAGCAGTACTTC.

The CDR3 protein is CASSHSGTPYEQYF. CDR3 DNA sequence: TGTGCCAGCAGCCATTCCGGGACACCCTACGAGCAGTACTTC. The chain employs TRBV7-2 and TRBJ2-7, with a tentative D call TRBD1 (6 bases). Per the germline V gene, CDR1 is SGHTA and CDR2 is FQGNSA. Trimming removed 5 bases from V and 2 bases from J, with 13 bases in between. The CDR3 consists of 14 residues.

The J gene is TRBJ2-3, the V gene TRBV5-1; TRBD2 matches 12 bases. The CDR3 spans 17 residues. Germline CDR1 and CDR2: SGHRS and YFSETQ. Germline trimming cut 3 bases from V and 4 bases from J; bases unmatched to any gene: 9. The CDR3 DNA reads as TGCGCCAGCAGCTCCCGACTAGCGGGAGATGGAGCAGATACGCAGTATTTT. It translates to CASSSRLAGDGADTQYF.

The chain couples TRBV7-3 to TRBJ1-6; D perhaps matches TRBD1 (5 bases). Germline values: CDR1 SGHTA, CDR2 FQGTGA. Trimming removed 4 bases from V and 8 bases from J, with 15 bases in between. This CDR3 contains 15 residues. The DNA for the CDR3 is TGTGCCAGCAGCTCGGATGGGACGTATTATTCACCCCTCCACTTT. Protein product: CASSSDGTYYSPLHF.

About this clone: The sample has other DNA sequences that encode this CDR3 too. This chain connects TRBV27 to TRBJ2-7; 10 positions agree with TRBD1. V lost 6 bases to trimming and J lost 2 bases; unmatched junction nucleotides: 4. The CDR3 contains 14 residues. Germline V gives CDR1 MNHEY, CDR2 SMNVEV (reference sequence). CDR3 sequence (DNA): TGTGCCAGCAGCCTTGGACAGGGGGCCTACGAGCAGTACTTC. Translating gives CASSLGQGAYEQYF.